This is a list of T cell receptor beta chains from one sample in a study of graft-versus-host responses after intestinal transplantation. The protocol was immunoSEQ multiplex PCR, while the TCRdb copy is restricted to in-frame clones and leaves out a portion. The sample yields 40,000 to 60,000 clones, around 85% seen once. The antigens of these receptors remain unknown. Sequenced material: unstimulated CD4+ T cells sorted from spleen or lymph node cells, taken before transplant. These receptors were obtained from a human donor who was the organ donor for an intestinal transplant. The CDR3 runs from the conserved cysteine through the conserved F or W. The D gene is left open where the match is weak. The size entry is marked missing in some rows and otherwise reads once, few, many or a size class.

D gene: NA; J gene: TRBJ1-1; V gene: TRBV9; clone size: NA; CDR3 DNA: TGTGCCAGCAGCGTGTCCCCAGGGACAAACACTGAAGCTTTCTTT; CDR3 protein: CASSVSPGTNTEAFF
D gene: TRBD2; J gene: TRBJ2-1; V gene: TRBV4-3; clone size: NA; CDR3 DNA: TGCGCCAGCAGCCGCGATGGGGGAGGGGCGGACAATGAGCAGTTCTTC; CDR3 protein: CASSRDGGGADNEQFF
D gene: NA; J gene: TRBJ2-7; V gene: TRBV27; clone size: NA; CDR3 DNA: TGTGCCAGCAGCTATACTCCCGCCGTTACCGAGCAGTACTTC; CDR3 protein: CASSYTPAVTEQYF
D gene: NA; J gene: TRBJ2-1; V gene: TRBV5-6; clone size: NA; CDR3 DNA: TGTGCCAGCAGCTTGGGACCTATCTTCTCCTACAATGAGCAGTTCTTC; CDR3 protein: CASSLGPIFSYNEQFF
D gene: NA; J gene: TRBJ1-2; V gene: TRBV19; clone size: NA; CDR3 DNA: TGTGCCAGTAGTATGGGGATAGCGAACTATGGCTACACCTTC; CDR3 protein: CASSMGIANYGYTF
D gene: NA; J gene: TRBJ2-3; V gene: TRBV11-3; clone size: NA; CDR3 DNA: TGTGCCAGCAGCTATAGTCCGGGAGATACGCAGTATTTT; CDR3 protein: CASSYSPGDTQYF
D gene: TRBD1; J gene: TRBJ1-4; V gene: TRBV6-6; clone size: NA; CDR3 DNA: TGTGCCAGCTTAGGACAGGGTCGTGAAAAACTGTTTTTT; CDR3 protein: CASLGQGREKLFF
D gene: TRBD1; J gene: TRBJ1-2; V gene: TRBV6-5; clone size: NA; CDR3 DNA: TGTGCCAGCAGTTACTACCTGGGACAGGCGGCCGAGGGCTACACCTTC; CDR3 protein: CASSYYLGQAAEGYTF
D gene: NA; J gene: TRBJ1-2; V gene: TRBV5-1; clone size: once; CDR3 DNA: TGCGCCAGCAGCTTGGATGCAGGGGTCTGGGGCTACACCTTC; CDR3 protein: CASSLDAGVWGYTF
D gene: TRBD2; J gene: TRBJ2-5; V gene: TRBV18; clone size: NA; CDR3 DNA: TGTGCCAGCTCACCTCGACTAGCGGGGAACCAAGAGACCCAGTACTTC; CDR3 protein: CASSPRLAGNQETQYF
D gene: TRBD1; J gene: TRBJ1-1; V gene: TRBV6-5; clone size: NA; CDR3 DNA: TGTGCCAGCAGTCCCACAGGGGGGAGGACTGAAGCTTTCTTT; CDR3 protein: CASSPTGGRTEAFF